What follows is one T cell receptor (beta chain) and its context. The CDR3 runs to 15 residues. Trimming took off 0 bases at V and 5 bases at J, with 11 bases between the two ends. In germline, CDR1 is SGDLS, CDR2 YYNGEE. This sample is part of a study of blood T cell repertoires in COVID-19. Across the study: Sites in the United States, Italy and Spain provided acute and convalescent COVID-19 samples. In each case, the material was cDNA or gDNA derived from T cells, B-cell-depleted T cells, or PBMCs.

As originally analysed: Counts of nucleated cells, estimated from reference gene primer amplification, were obtained. The method was immunoSEQ multiplex PCR; TCRdb's version includes in-frame clones alone and lacks a portion of them. The V and J calls and clone size are taken from that table; D and trimming were inferred from the DNA. The data show hundreds of thousands of clones, with approximately 90% seen just once and 3% held by the top ten. This receptor was taken from a young man with active or convalescent COVID-19. Sequenced sample: peripheral blood. The chain couples TRBV9 to TRBJ1-4; unclear D gene. The CDR3 DNA reads TGTGCCAGCAGCGTAGGGTCAGGAACGAATGAAAAACTGTTTTTT. This translates into CASSVGSGTNEKLFF.